Below, 26 T cell receptor beta chains from the same sample are listed, as sequenced in a study of spatial heterogeneity in lung cancer. As for time point: sample taken at primary tumor resection. Using its own MiXCR run on the 5' RACE reads, TCRdb lists one record per CDR3 protein. The table lists more than 80,000 distinct CDR3 sequences, approximately 12% of them singletons. The sample consisted of PBMCs, taken at surgery. These receptors were taken from a male donor with early-stage non-small cell lung cancer.

The table lists this clonotype with many counts. The genes are TRBV7-2 and TRBJ2-4, with TRBD1 matching 7 bases. The CDR3 length is 18 residues. The V segment lost 1 base and the J segment 0 bases; nucleotides outside the gene matches: 9. CDR1 and CDR2 from the germline V gene are SGHTA and FQGNSA. CDR3 sequence (DNA): TGTGCCAGCAGCTTAGAGCCCCCGGGACAGCTAGCCAAAAACATTCAGTACTTC. Translating it yields CASSLEPPGQLAKNIQYF.

This clonotype was seen more than once but under ten times. This chain uses TRBV20-1 with TRBJ2-7, with 10 positions matching TRBD2. The CDR3 consists of 17 residues. The germline gives CDR1 DFQATT, CDR2 SNEGSKA (reference sequence). J was trimmed by 4 bases and V by 0 bases; bases with no gene match: 12. The chain's CDR3 is CSARDPSISGGQYEQYF. Here the CDR3 DNA reads TGCAGTGCTAGAGATCCTTCAATTAGCGGGGGGCAATACGAGCAGTACTTC.

In its sample, this clonotype was seen a few times. The chain links TRBV7-2 to TRBJ2-1; no clear D gene. Germline V gene lookup returns CDR1 SGHTA and CDR2 FQGNSA. CDR3 length: 16 residues. The V gene lost 0 bases and the J gene lost 0 bases, with 9 bases spanning the gap. The CDR3: CASSLATGLSYNEQFF. CDR3 in DNA: TGTGCCAGCAGCTTAGCGACGGGTCTCTCCTACAATGAGCAGTTCTTC.

This clonotype was seen a handful of times. The CDR3 DNA follows: TGTGCCAGCAGCTTCGACGGCTCTGGAAACACCATATATTTT. It codes for CASSFDGSGNTIYF. The chain joins TRBV7-9 to TRBJ1-3; no clear D. The germline V gene has CDR1 SEHNR and CDR2 FQNEAQ (reference sequence). The CDR3 is made up of 14 amino acids. V lost 3 bases to trimming and J lost 0 bases, with 6 bases between them.

The chain joins TRBV7-2 to TRBJ2-7; 7 nucleotides match TRBD1. CDR1 and CDR2 from the germline V gene are SGHTA and FQGNSA. The CDR3 runs 11 residues. V was pared by 8 bases and J by 5 bases, with 3 bases of the junction left unmatched. The CDR3 nucleotides are TGTGCCAGCTCGACAGGGAACGAGCAGTACTTC. Its protein is CASSTGNEQYF. Filled out from reference TRBV7-2 and TRBJ2-7, the complete variable domain reads GAGVSQSPSNKVTEKGKDVELRCDPISGHTALYWYRQSLGQGLEFLIYFQGNSAPDKSGLPSDRFSAERTGGSVSTLTIQRTQQEDSAVYLCASSTGNEQYFGPGTRLTVT.

The table lists this clonotype with many counts. This rearrangement joins TRBV29-1 to TRBJ2-1; TRBD1 might be the D (6 bases). The V and J ends lost 4 bases and 1 base respectively, with 14 bases between them. Germline V lookup: CDR1 SQVTM, CDR2 ANQGSEA. The CDR3 runs 15 residues. CDR3 sequence (DNA): TGCAGCGTTGTGCCCGGGACAAGTTCCTACAATGAGCAGTTCTTC. Its translation is CSVVPGTSSYNEQFF.

This chain links TRBV11-2 with TRBJ2-4, with 14 bases that match TRBD2. This CDR3 is built from 15 residues. Trimming at V came to 1 base and at J to 10 bases, leaving 3 bases not matched to a gene. The germline V gene encodes CDR1 SGHAT and CDR2 FQNNGV. The CDR3 reads CASSLVWTSGRIQYF. CDR3 nucleotides: TGTGCCAGCAGCTTAGTTTGGACTAGCGGGAGGATTCAGTACTTC.

The table lists this clonotype with many counts. V and J are TRBV2 and TRBJ2-3; 9 bases line up with TRBD2. The V and J ends lost 2 bases and 8 bases, in that order; junction bases with no gene match: 11. Germline V gene data show CDR1 as SNHLY and CDR2 as FYNNEI. This CDR3 has 16 residues. The CDR3 region has the DNA TGTGCCAGCAGTGAAAGGAGTCTAGCGGGAAAGGGTACGCAGTATTTT. Protein product: CASSERSLAGKGTQYF.

The J gene is TRBJ2-7, the V gene TRBV29-1; D is ambiguous. This CDR3 has 13 amino acids. Germline V gene data show CDR1 as SQVTM and CDR2 as ANQGSEA. Trimming stripped 4 bases from V and 2 bases from J, with 12 bases between. The CDR3, as DNA: TGCAGCGTTGTTTGGGATCAAACCTACGAGCAGTACTTC. It encodes CSVVWDQTYEQYF.

V usage is TRBV7-9 and J usage is TRBJ2-5; 7 nucleotides match TRBD1. This CDR3 has 14 residues. Germline-derived CDR1 and CDR2 are SEHNR and FQNEAQ (reference sequence). V was pared by 4 bases and J by 4 bases, with 6 bases of the junction left unmatched. The CDR3 nucleotides are TGTGCCAGCAGCTCCTACGACAGGGTAGAGACCCAGTACTTC. Translation: CASSSYDRVETQYF.

This rearrangement joins TRBV7-2 to TRBJ2-3; unclear D gene. The V gene lost 3 bases and the J gene lost 0 bases, with 13 bases spanning the gap. This CDR3 spans 16 amino acids. Germline V CDR1 and CDR2: SGHTA, FQGNSA. The CDR3 DNA follows: TGTGCCAGCAGCTTGGGTATTTCCGCTAGCACAGATACGCAGTATTTT. Amino acid sequence: CASSLGISASTDTQYF.

This clonotype has a handful of counts. The J gene is TRBJ2-3, the V gene TRBV7-9; maybe TRBD2 (5 bases). Trimming pared 5 bases from V and 6 bases from J, leaving 12 bases between. Germline loops: CDR1 SEHNR, CDR2 FQNEAQ (reference sequence). This CDR3 comprises 13 residues. The CDR3: CASSPPVADTQYF. The CDR3, as DNA: TGTGCCAGCAGCCCCCCGGTAGCGGATACGCAGTATTTT.

This clonotype was seen ten or more times. The chain couples TRBV20-1 to TRBJ2-1; no definite D call. Germline-derived CDR1 and CDR2 are DFQATT and SNEGSKA (reference sequence). The CDR3 loop spans 11 amino acids. The germline V and J ends were trimmed by 6 bases and 5 bases, with 8 bases remaining between them. The CDR3 spells CSAKGNNEQFF. DNA for the CDR3: TGCAGTGCAAAGGGTAACAATGAGCAGTTCTTC.

This clonotype was detected many times. V and J are TRBV6-2 or TRBV6-3 and TRBJ1-6; possible D gene TRBD1, 5 bases. V gave up 2 bases and J gave up 9 bases, with 14 bases separating them. Germline loops: CDR1 MNHEY, CDR2 SVGEGT. The CDR3 contains 15 residues. The DNA of the CDR3 is TGTGCCAGCAGTTACGGTGCAGGGAAGTTTTCACCCCTCCACTTT. Its protein is CASSYGAGKFSPLHF.

This clonotype was recorded a few times. The rearrangement links TRBV12-3 or TRBV12-4 to TRBJ2-3, with 7 bases aligning to TRBD1. The CDR3 has 14 amino acids. V lost 9 bases, J lost 4 bases, and 10 bases stayed unmatched. The CDR3 DNA follows: TGTGCCAGTAAAACAGGGGTGGCGGCAGATACGCAGTATTTT. Its protein is CASKTGVAADTQYF.

This clonotype has more than one count but fewer than ten. V usage is TRBV7-9 and J usage is TRBJ2-1, with 7 bases fitting TRBD2. The CDR3 sequence is 11 residues long. V lost 7 bases to trimming and J lost 8 bases; unmatched junction nucleotides: 2. The V gene's germline CDR1 is SEHNR and CDR2 FQNEAQ (reference sequence). The CDR3 DNA sequence: TGTGCCAGCATGACTAGCCATGAGCAGTTCTTC. Its protein is CASMTSHEQFF.

This clonotype occurred a few times. The V gene is TRBV6-5, the J gene TRBJ1-1; D is possibly TRBD1 (5 bases). Germline V gene data show CDR1 as MNHEY and CDR2 as SVGAGI. Trimming took 2 bases from V and 4 from J, leaving 11 bases between them. This CDR3 spans 14 amino acids. Written as DNA, the CDR3 is TGTGCCAGCAGTTACGGGGGATGGGGCACTGAAGCTTTCTTT. Translation gives CASSYGGWGTEAFF.

V usage is TRBV12-3 or TRBV12-4 and J usage is TRBJ2-2; the D gene is possibly TRBD2 (5 bases). The ends were cut back, 10 bases at V and 3 bases at J, with 12 bases in the middle. This CDR3 spans 13 amino acids. CDR3: CATTAVYTGELFF. In DNA, the CDR3 is TGTGCCACCACAGCGGTGTACACCGGGGAGCTGTTTTTT.

Here the CDR3 reads CASSWRGTYEQYF. The CDR3, as DNA: TGTGCCAGCAGCTGGAGGGGTACCTACGAGCAGTACTTC. The chain joins TRBV3-1 to TRBJ2-7, with D possibly matching TRBD2 (6 bases). V gave up 5 bases and J gave up 2 bases, with 10 bases separating them. Per the germline V gene, CDR1 is LGHDT and CDR2 is YNNKEL (reference sequence). The CDR3 spans 13 residues.

This clonotype was detected ten times or more. The CDR3 reads CASSQVRGSYNEQFF. As DNA, the CDR3 is TGTGCCAGCAGCCAAGTCCGGGGCTCCTACAATGAGCAGTTCTTC. This chain connects TRBV3-1 to TRBJ2-1, with D perhaps matching TRBD2 (5 bases). The length of the CDR3 is 15 residues. Between the trimmed V and J ends, which lost 1 base and 0 bases, there was a span of 7 bases. CDR1 and CDR2 (germline): LGHDT, YNNKEL (reference sequence).

The gene calls are TRBV29-1 and TRBJ2-3; 9 nucleotides match TRBD2. The CDR3 has 17 amino acids. V lost 1 base and J lost 1; bases outside the gene matches: 9. In germline, CDR1 is SQVTM, CDR2 ANQGSEA. The CDR3 loop reads CSVEGLSERGGTDTQYF. CDR3 bases: TGCAGCGTTGAAGGGTTGTCTGAGCGGGGGGGCACAGATACGCAGTATTTT.

The V and J genes are TRBV29-1 and TRBJ2-3; D unclear. CDR3 size: 12 residues. CDR1 SQVTM and CDR2 ANQGSEA come from the germline V gene. The V gene lost 7 bases and the J gene lost 4 bases, with 12 bases spanning the gap. CDR3 residues: CSATSSADTQYF. The CDR3 nucleotides read TGCAGCGCCACCTCGTCCGCAGATACGCAGTATTTT.

There are many counts of this clonotype. The chain combines TRBV29-1 with TRBJ1-1; the D gene is possibly TRBD1 (6 bases). V lost 3 bases, J lost 4 bases, and 15 bases lay in between. CDR3 size: 14 residues. Germline-derived CDR1 and CDR2 are SQVTM and ANQGSEA. The CDR3 DNA is TGCAGCGTTGACTTACAGGGCGCAGGCACTGAAGCTTTCTTT. The encoded protein is CSVDLQGAGTEAFF.

This clonotype occurred many times. The rearrangement joins TRBV7-9 to TRBJ1-5; D may be TRBD1 (6 bases). The CDR3 spans 14 residues. Trimming took 3 bases from V and 3 from J, leaving 9 bases between them. In germline, CDR1 is SEHNR, CDR2 FQNEAQ (reference sequence). CDR3 DNA sequence: TGTGCCAGCAGCTTCGGACAGTTCAATCAGCCCCAGCATTTT. This codes for CASSFGQFNQPQHF.

This clonotype has ten or more counts. CDR3 sequence (DNA): TGTGCCAGCAGTTTAGCGCGGACTCCCCGGTATGGCTACACCTTC. Protein sequence: CASSLARTPRYGYTF. V usage is TRBV28 and J usage is TRBJ1-2; unclear D gene. Trimming took 2 bases from V and 5 from J, leaving 15 bases between them. This CDR3 contains 15 residues. Germline V gene lookup returns CDR1 MDHEN and CDR2 SYDVKM.

This clonotype showed up just a few times. This rearrangement joins TRBV5-6 to TRBJ2-2, with D perhaps matching TRBD2 (6 bases). V gave up 1 base and J gave up 3 bases, with 13 bases separating them. The CDR3 sequence is 16 residues long. From germline, CDR1 is SGHDT and CDR2 YYEEEE. The CDR3 protein is CASSLYTGLDTGELFF. The DNA of the CDR3 is TGTGCCAGCAGCTTGTATACGGGACTGGACACCGGGGAGCTGTTTTTT.